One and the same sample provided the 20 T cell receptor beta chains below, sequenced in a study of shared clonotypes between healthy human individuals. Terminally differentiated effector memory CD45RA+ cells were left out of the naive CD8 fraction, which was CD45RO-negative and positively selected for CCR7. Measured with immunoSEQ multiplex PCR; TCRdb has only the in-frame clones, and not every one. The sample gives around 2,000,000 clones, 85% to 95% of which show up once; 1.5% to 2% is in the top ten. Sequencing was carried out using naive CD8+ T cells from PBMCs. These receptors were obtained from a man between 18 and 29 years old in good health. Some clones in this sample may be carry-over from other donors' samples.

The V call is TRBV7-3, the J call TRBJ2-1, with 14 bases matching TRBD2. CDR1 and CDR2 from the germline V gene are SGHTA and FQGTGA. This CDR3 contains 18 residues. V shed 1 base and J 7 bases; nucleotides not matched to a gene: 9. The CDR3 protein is CASSLIGTSGSGRNEQFF. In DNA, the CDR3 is TGTGCCAGCAGCTTAATCGGGACTAGCGGGAGTGGTAGGAATGAGCAGTTCTTC.

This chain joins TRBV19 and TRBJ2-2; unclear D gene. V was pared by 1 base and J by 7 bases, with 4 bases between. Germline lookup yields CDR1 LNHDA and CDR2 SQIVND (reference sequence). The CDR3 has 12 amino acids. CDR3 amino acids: CASSIVRGELFF. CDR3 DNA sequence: TGTGCCAGTAGTATAGTTCGCGGGGAGCTGTTTTTT.

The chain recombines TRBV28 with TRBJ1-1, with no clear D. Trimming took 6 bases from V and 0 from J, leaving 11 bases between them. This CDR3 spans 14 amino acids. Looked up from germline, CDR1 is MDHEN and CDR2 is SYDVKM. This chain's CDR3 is CASSHRRLNTEAFF. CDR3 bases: TGTGCCAGCAGCCATCGTAGGTTGAACACTGAAGCTTTCTTT.

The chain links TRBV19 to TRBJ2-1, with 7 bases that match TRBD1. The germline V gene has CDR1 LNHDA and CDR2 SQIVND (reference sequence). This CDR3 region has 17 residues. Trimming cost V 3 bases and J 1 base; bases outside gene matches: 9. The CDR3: CASSIRPGGPSYNEQFF. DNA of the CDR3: TGTGCCAGTAGTATCCGTCCAGGGGGTCCATCCTACAATGAGCAGTTCTTC.

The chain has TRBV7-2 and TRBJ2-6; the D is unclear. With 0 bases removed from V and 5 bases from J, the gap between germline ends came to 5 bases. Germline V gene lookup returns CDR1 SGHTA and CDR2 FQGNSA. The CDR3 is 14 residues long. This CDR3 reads CASSLAARANVLTF. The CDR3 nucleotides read TGTGCCAGCAGCTTAGCGGCTAGGGCCAACGTCCTGACTTTC.

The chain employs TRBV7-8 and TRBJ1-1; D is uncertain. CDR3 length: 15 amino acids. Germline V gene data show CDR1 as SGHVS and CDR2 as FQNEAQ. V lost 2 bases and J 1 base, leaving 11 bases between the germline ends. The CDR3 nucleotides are TGTGCCAGCAGCTTACTCGGCAGTAGGAACACTGAAGCTTTCTTT. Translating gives CASSLLGSRNTEAFF.

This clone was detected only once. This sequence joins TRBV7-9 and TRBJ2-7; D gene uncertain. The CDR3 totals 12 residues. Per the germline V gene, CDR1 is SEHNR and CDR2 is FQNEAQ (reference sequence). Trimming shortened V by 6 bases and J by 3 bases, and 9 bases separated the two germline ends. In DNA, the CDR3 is TGTGCCAGCAGTACCCCAGACTACGAGCAGTACTTC. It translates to CASSTPDYEQYF.

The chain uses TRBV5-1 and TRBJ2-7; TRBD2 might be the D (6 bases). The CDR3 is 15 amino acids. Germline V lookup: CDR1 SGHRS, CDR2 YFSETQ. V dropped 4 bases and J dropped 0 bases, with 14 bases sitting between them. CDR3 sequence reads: CASSLGTFGSYEQYF. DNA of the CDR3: TGCGCCAGCAGCCTCGGGACTTTTGGCTCCTACGAGCAGTACTTC.

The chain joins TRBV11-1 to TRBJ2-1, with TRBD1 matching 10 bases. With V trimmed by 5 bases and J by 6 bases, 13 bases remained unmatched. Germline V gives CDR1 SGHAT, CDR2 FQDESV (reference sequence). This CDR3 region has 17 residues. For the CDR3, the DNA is TGTGCCAGCAGCCCGACACGGGGACAGGGGTCGGGCAATGAGCAGTTCTTC. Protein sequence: CASSPTRGQGSGNEQFF.

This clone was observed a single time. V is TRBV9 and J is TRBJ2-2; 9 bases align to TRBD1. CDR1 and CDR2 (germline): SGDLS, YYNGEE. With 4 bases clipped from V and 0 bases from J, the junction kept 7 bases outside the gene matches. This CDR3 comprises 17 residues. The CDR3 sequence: CASSLRQGGTNTGELFF. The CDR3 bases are TGTGCCAGCAGCTTAAGACAGGGGGGAACGAACACCGGGGAGCTGTTTTTT.

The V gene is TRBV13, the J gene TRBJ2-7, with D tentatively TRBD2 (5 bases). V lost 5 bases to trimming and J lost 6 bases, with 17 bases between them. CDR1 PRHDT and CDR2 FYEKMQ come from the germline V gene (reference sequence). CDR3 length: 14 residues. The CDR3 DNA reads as TGTGCCAGCAGCGAAGGACTGCTACGGGGCGAGCAGTACTTC. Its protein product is CASSEGLLRGEQYF.

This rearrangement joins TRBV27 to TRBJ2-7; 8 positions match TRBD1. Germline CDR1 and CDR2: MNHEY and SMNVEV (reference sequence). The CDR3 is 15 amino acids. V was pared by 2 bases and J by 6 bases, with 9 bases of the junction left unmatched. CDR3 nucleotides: TGTGCCAGCAGTTTAGTGCCCAGGGGGCGCCTCGAGCAGTACTTC. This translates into CASSLVPRGRLEQYF.

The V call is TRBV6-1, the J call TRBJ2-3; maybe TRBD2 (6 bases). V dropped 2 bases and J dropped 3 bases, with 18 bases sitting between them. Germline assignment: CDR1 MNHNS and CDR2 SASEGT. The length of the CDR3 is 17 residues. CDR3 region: CASSESGVFGGTDTQYF. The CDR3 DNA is TGTGCCAGCAGTGAATCCGGAGTCTTCGGGGGAACAGATACGCAGTATTTT.

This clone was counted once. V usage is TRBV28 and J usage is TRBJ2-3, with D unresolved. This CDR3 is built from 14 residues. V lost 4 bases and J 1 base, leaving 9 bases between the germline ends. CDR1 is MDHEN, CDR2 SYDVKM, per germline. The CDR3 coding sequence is TGTGCCAGCAGTTCCCTGTATCGCACAGATACGCAGTATTTT. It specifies CASSSLYRTDTQYF. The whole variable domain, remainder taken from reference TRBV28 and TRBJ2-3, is DVKVTQSSRYLVKRTGEKVFLECVQDMDHENMFWYRQDPGLGLRLIYFSYDVKMKEKGDIPEGYSVSREKKERFSLILESASTNQTSMYLCASSSLYRTDTQYFGPGTRLTVL.

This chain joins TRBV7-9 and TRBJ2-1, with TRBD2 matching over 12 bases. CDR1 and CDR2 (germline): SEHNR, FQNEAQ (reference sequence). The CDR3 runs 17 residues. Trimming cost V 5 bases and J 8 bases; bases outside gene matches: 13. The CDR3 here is CASSPTGWLAGGHEQFF. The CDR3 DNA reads TGTGCCAGCAGCCCCACCGGGTGGCTAGCGGGAGGGCATGAGCAGTTCTTC.

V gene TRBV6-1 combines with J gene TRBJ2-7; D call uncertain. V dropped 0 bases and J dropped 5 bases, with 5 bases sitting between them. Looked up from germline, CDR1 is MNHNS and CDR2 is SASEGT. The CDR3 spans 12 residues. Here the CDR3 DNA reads TGTGCCAGCAGTGAAGCCAGCGACGAGCAGTACTTC. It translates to CASSEASDEQYF.

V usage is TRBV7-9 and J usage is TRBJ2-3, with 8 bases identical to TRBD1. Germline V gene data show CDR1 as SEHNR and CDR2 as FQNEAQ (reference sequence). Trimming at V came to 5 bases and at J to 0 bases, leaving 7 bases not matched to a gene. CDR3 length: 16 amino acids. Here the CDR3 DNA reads TGTGCCAGCAGCCCAGGGCAGGGGGCTAGCACAGATACGCAGTATTTT. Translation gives CASSPGQGASTDTQYF.

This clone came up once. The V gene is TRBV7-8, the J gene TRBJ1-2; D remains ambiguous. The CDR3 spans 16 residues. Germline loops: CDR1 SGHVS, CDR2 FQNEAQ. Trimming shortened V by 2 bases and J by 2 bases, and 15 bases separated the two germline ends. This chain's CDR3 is CASSLSVQARNYGYTF. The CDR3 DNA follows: TGTGCCAGCAGCTTATCGGTTCAGGCGCGGAACTATGGCTACACCTTC.

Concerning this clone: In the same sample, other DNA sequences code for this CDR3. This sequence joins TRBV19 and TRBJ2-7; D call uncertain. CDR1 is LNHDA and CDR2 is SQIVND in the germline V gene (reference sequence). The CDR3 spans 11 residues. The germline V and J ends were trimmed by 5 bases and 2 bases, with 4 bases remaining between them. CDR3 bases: TGTGCCAGTAGTTCAACCTACGAGCAGTACTTC. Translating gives CASSSTYEQYF.

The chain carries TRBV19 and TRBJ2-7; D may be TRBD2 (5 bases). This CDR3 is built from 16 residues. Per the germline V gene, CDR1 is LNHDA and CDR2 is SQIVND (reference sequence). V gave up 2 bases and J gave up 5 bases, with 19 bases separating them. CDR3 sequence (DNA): TGTGCCAGTAGTATAATGGGCGGGCAGACCCTCCACGAGCAGTACTTC. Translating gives CASSIMGGQTLHEQYF.